This TCR beta chain was obtained from a study of CXCR3-negative and CXCR3-positive naive CD8 T cells. UMI-tagged TRB cDNA libraries were built via 5' RACE. TCRdb reanalyzed the 5' RACE reads, giving one entry per CDR3 protein sequence and no DNA. Here the sample table reports over 70,000 distinct CDR3 sequences. The CDR3 length is 11 residues. In germline, CDR1 is SGDLS, CDR2 YYNGEE. Study outcomes and limitations: Naive cells positive for CXCR3 carried more hydrophobic TRB CDR3s than CXCR3-negative ones.

On this clonotype itself: The antigen is unknown.

This receptor was taken from a human donor in good health. Some clones in this sample may be carry-over from other donors' samples. V usage is TRBV9 and J usage is TRBJ2-2. Sequencing was done on a sample of naive CXCR3- CD8+ T cells from blood. As for subset: CD45RO-CCR7+CD27+CD95- naive CD8+ T cells lacking CXCR3 (TNR3-). The CDR3 loop reads CASSQTGELFF.